These T cell receptor beta chains were read from a single sample in a study of blood T cell repertoires in COVID-19. Profiled with immunoSEQ multiplex PCR; TCRdb holds only in-frame clones, not every one. This table holds approximately 250,000 clones, 84% found once. The sample taken for sequencing was peripheral blood. Receptor source: a human donor in a cohort sampled during active COVID-19. The CDR3 runs from the conserved cysteine through the conserved F or W. Fields, in order: J gene, D gene, clone size, V gene, CDR3 protein, CDR3 DNA. D genes are given only for firm matches. Part of the rows lack a size; the others show once, few, many or a class for expanded clones.

TRBJ2-1	NA	NA	TRBV6-1	CASSDPKDGDNEQFF	TGTGCCAGCAGTGATCCCAAAGACGGAGACAATGAGCAGTTCTTC
TRBJ1-5	NA	NA	TRBV27	CASRSQGNQPQHF	TGTGCCAGCAGGTCACAGGGCAATCAGCCCCAGCATTTT
TRBJ2-7	NA	few	TRBV9	CASSAELRGGEQYF	TGTGCCAGCAGCGCCGAACTCAGGGGTGGCGAGCAGTACTTC
TRBJ2-3	TRBD2	NA	TRBV5-4	CASSPGLSTDTQYF	TGTGCCAGCAGCCCGGGACTATCCACAGATACGCAGTATTTT
TRBJ1-1	TRBD1	NA	TRBV19	CASSLPSGTEYTEAFF	TGTGCCAGTAGTCTTCCTTCCGGGACAGAGTATACTGAAGCTTTCTTT
TRBJ2-7	NA	NA	TRBV11-2	CASSLVPGPYEQYF	TGTGCCAGCAGCTTAGTGCCAGGGCCTTACGAGCAGTACTTC
TRBJ2-1	NA	NA	TRBV28	CASSLYSGVTDEQFF	TGTGCCAGCAGTTTATACTCAGGGGTGACCGATGAGCAGTTCTTC
TRBJ2-3	NA	NA	TRBV28	CASSPLAGIWTDTQYF	TGTGCCAGCAGTCCCCTCGCGGGTATTTGGACAGATACGCAGTATTTT
TRBJ2-1	NA	few	TRBV5-1	CAIRTVPWDNEQFF	TGCGCCATCAGGACAGTACCATGGGACAATGAGCAGTTCTTC
TRBJ2-3	NA	NA	TRBV7-9	CASSLAGTSTDTQYF	TGTGCCAGCAGCTTAGCAGGGACTAGCACAGATACGCAGTATTTT
TRBJ2-2	NA	NA	TRBV27	CATRGQYRTGELFF	TGTGCCACCCGAGGGCAGTACCGGACCGGGGAGCTGTTTTTT
TRBJ2-5	NA	once	TRBV7-8	CASSLRGETQYF	TGTGCCAGCAGCTTACGAGGAGAGACCCAGTACTTC
TRBJ2-3	TRBD1	NA	TRBV25-1	CASSEGGTGSDTQYF	TGTGCCAGCAGTGAAGGAGGGACAGGATCAGATACGCAGTATTTT
TRBJ2-7	NA	NA	TRBV6-5	CASRPHIPQGYEQYF	TGTGCCAGCAGACCCCACATACCACAGGGATACGAGCAGTACTTC
TRBJ2-1	TRBD2	NA	TRBV18	CASSPTGLAALGYAQFF	TGTGCCAGCTCACCCACGGGACTAGCGGCCCTGGGGTATGCGCAGTTCTTC
TRBJ2-3	NA	NA	TRBV5-6	CASSFGRGQGNTQYF	TGTGCCAGCAGTTTCGGGAGGGGACAGGGTAATACGCAGTATTTT
TRBJ1-5	TRBD1	NA	TRBV5-4	CASSRPGGPQHF	TGTGCCAGCAGCCGACCAGGGGGGCCCCAGCATTTT
TRBJ1-6	TRBD1	NA	TRBV5-1	CASQSGQGQTSPLHF	TGCGCCAGCCAATCGGGACAGGGACAAACATCACCCCTCCACTTT
TRBJ1-2	TRBD1	NA	TRBV5-1	CASSRAGQGADGYTF	TGCGCCAGCAGTCGGGCGGGACAGGGGGCTGATGGCTACACCTTC
TRBJ2-2	NA	NA	TRBV7-9	CASSPRRSAGELFF	TGTGCCAGCAGCCCACGTAGGAGCGCCGGGGAGCTGTTTTTT
TRBJ2-3	TRBD2	NA	TRBV20-1	CSASGLAGGGSTDTQYF	TGCAGTGCTAGTGGACTAGCGGGAGGGGGCAGCACAGATACGCAGTATTTT
TRBJ1-1	TRBD1	NA	TRBV10-3	CAISAGQGMNTEAFF	TGTGCCATCAGTGCAGGACAGGGGATGAACACTGAAGCTTTCTTT
TRBJ2-7	TRBD2	NA	TRBV6-6	CASSYSPGGGSYEQYF	TGTGCCAGCAGTTACTCACCCGGGGGGGGGTCCTACGAGCAGTACTTC
TRBJ2-1	NA	NA	TRBV5-1	CASSLGGGVSSYNEQFF	TGCGCCAGCAGCTTGGGAGGCGGCGTAAGCTCCTACAATGAGCAGTTCTTC
TRBJ2-1	TRBD1	many	TRBV5-8	CASSQGQNYYNEQFF	TGTGCCAGCAGCCAGGGACAGAACTACTACAATGAGCAGTTCTTC
TRBJ1-3	NA	NA	TRBV6-4	CASSDPPYRVSSGNTIYF	TGTGCCAGCAGTGACCCACCCTACAGGGTTAGCTCTGGAAACACCATATATTTT
TRBJ2-5	NA	NA	TRBV5-1	CASSLVSEETQYF	TGCGCCAGCAGCTTGGTGTCAGAAGAGACCCAGTACTTC
TRBJ2-5	NA	NA	TRBV7-2	CASSLVTSRGETQYF	TGTGCCAGCAGCTTAGTCACTAGCCGGGGAGAGACCCAGTACTTC
TRBJ2-2	NA	NA	TRBV6-6	CASRRTANTGELFF	TGTGCCAGCAGACGGACAGCGAACACCGGGGAGCTGTTTTTT
TRBJ1-4	NA	NA	TRBV3-1/TRBV3-2	CASSPYSGEKLFF	TGTGCCAGCAGCCCCTACTCGGGTGAAAAACTGTTTTTT
TRBJ2-1	TRBD2	once	TRBV24-1	CATESGSFQFF	TGTGCCACCGAAAGCGGGAGCTTTCAGTTCTTC
TRBJ2-1	NA	NA	TRBV7-9	CASSLAGQSHQDEQFF	TGTGCCAGCAGCTTAGCGGGGCAGAGCCATCAGGATGAGCAGTTCTTC
TRBJ2-7	TRBD1	NA	TRBV9	CASSATGSSYEQYF	TGTGCCAGCAGCGCGACAGGGAGCTCCTACGAGCAGTACTTC
TRBJ1-3	NA	NA	TRBV18	CASSPPWTESSGNTIYF	TGTGCCAGCTCACCACCGTGGACAGAAAGCTCTGGAAACACCATATATTTT
TRBJ2-1	NA	once	TRBV5-1	CASSLEGTLYYNEQFF	TGCGCCAGCAGCTTGGAAGGGACACTTTATTACAATGAGCAGTTCTTC
TRBJ1-1	NA	NA	TRBV6-2/TRBV6-3	CASSQGFEAFF	TGTGCCAGCAGTCAGGGTTTTGAAGCTTTCTTT
TRBJ1-4	NA	NA	TRBV4-1	CASSQAPGASGEKLFF	TGCGCCAGCAGCCAAGCCCCCGGCGCCAGCGGGGAAAAACTGTTTTTT
TRBJ2-5	TRBD2	once	TRBV3-1/TRBV3-2	CASSQPTSGQETQYF	TGTGCCAGCAGCCAACCGACTAGCGGCCAAGAGACCCAGTACTTC
TRBJ1-5	TRBD1	NA	TRBV6-6	CASSAGTGGSQPQHF	TGTGCCAGCAGTGCGGGGACAGGGGGCTCTCAGCCCCAGCATTTT
TRBJ2-1	TRBD2	NA	TRBV9	CASSVGRAGGLGREQFF	TGTGCCAGCAGCGTAGGGCGGGCGGGGGGTTTGGGCCGTGAGCAGTTCTTC
TRBJ1-3	NA	NA	TRBV28	CASRLGDIGSTIYF	TGTGCCAGCAGACTAGGGGACATCGGGTCCACCATATATTTT
TRBJ1-4	NA	NA	TRBV21-1	CASSDDREPSTNEKLFF	TGTGCCAGCAGCGACGACAGGGAACCCTCAACTAATGAAAAACTGTTTTTT
TRBJ2-3	NA	NA	TRBV7-3	CASSLTIGGTQYF	TGTGCCAGCAGCTTAACTATAGGAGGTACGCAGTATTTT
TRBJ2-2	TRBD2	NA	TRBV11-2	CASSFRVGRGANTGELFF	TGTGCCAGCAGCTTCCGGGTCGGGCGGGGGGCGAACACCGGGGAGCTGTTTTTT
TRBJ2-1	NA	NA	TRBV7-2	CASSKDGAGYNEQFF	TGTGCCAGCAGCAAAGACGGTGCGGGGTACAATGAGCAGTTCTTC
TRBJ1-1	NA	NA	TRBV28	CASSFRGNTEAFF	TGTGCCAGCAGTTTTCGAGGGAACACTGAAGCTTTCTTT
TRBJ2-5	NA	NA	TRBV21-1	CASSNRRQETQYF	TGTGCCAGCAGCAATCGTCGGCAAGAGACCCAGTACTTC
TRBJ1-2	TRBD1	NA	TRBV10-1	CASRDPDRGVSGFGYTF	TGCGCCAGCAGAGACCCGGACAGGGGGGTTTCAGGTTTTGGCTACACCTTC
TRBJ1-1	TRBD1	NA	TRBV28	CASGWTGGVGTEAFF	TGTGCCAGCGGATGGACAGGGGGTGTTGGGACTGAAGCTTTCTTT
TRBJ2-6	NA	NA	TRBV13	CASSAQGPGANVLTF	TGTGCCAGCAGCGCACAGGGTCCTGGGGCCAACGTCCTGACTTTC
TRBJ2-7	NA	NA	TRBV6-5	CATSNGGSYEQYF	TGTGCCACTTCGAACGGGGGCTCCTACGAGCAGTACTTC
TRBJ2-2	TRBD2	NA	TRBV6-1	CASSDRASGSGELFF	TGTGCCAGCAGTGATCGGGCTAGCGGGTCCGGGGAGCTGTTTTTT
TRBJ2-7	TRBD2	NA	TRBV28	CASTGGPYEQYF	TGTGCCAGCACGGGGGGTCCCTACGAGCAGTACTTC